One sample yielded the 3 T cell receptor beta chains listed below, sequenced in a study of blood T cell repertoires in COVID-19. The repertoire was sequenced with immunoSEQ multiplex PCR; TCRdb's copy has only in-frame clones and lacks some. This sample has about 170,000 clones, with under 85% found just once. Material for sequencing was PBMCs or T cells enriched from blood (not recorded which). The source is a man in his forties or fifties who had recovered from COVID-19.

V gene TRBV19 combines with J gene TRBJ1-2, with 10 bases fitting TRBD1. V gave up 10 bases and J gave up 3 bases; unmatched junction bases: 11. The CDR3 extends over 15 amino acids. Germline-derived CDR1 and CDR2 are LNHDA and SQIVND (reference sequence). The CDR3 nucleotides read TGTGCCACCGCACCTCGGACAGGGGGATACTATGGCTACACCTTC. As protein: CATAPRTGGYYGYTF.

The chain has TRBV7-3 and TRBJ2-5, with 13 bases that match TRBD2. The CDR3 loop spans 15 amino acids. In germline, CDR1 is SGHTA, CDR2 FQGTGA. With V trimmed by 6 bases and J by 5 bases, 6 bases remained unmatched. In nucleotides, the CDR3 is TGTGCCAGCAGGACTAGCGGGGGGCTCCGGGAGACCCAGTACTTC. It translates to CASRTSGGLRETQYF.

In DNA, the CDR3 is TGTGCCAGCAGCTTAGCGGGGAGGCGGCTGTTTTTT. Its translation: CASSLAGRRLFF. This chain links TRBV13 with TRBJ1-4; no clear D. The CDR3 contains 12 residues. Trimming removed 1 base from V and 14 bases from J, with 11 bases in between. Germline CDR1 PRHDT, CDR2 FYEKMQ (reference sequence).